The 31 T cell receptor beta chains in this list originate from one sample, sequenced in a study of T-cell reconstitution after alpha-beta-depleted transplantation in children. This sample's TCRbeta library carried unique molecular identifier barcodes. TCRdb passed the PCR reads through MiXCR, listing each CDR3 protein once. This table holds hundreds of thousands of distinct CDR3 sequences, around a sixth found once. The source material was PBMCs from the stem cell graft donor, sampled from the stem cell graft. Source of these receptors: a human donor who donated a stem cell graft to a child with acute myeloid leukemia.

In this sample, this clonotype turned up a few times. This chain joins TRBV7-2 and TRBJ1-5; D remains ambiguous. The germline V gene encodes CDR1 SGHTA and CDR2 FQGNSA. The CDR3 is 16 amino acids. Deletions cut 1 base from V and 0 bases from J, with 10 bases between. DNA for the CDR3: TGTGCCAGCAGCTTAGGGGAAAGGGATAGCAATCAGCCCCAGCATTTT. Protein sequence: CASSLGERDSNQPQHF.

The table lists this clonotype with a few counts. This chain uses TRBV6-1 with TRBJ1-6, with TRBD1 identical over 8 bases. The CDR3 is 14 amino acids. V was clipped by 6 bases and J by 10 bases; unmatched bases: 8. Germline-derived CDR1 and CDR2 are MNHNS and SASEGT. The CDR3 DNA reads as TGTGCCAGCAGCTTGGACAGGGTGAAGTCACCCCTCCACTTT. Residues: CASSLDRVKSPLHF.

This clonotype appeared many times. A junction boundary mismatches the germline segment, possibly from a read error. V is TRBV7-9 and J is TRBJ2-7; 7 bases match TRBD2. In germline, CDR1 is SEHNR, CDR2 FQNEAQ (reference sequence). The CDR3 runs to 13 residues. CDR3 nucleotides: TGTGCCAGCAGCCTAGCGGACTACTACGAGCAGTACTTC. It specifies CASSLADYYEQYF.

The chain is built from TRBV6-2 or TRBV6-3 and TRBJ2-7, with D unresolved. This CDR3 is 13 amino acids long. Germline V CDR1 and CDR2: MNHEY, SVGEGT. V was clipped by 0 bases and J by 6 bases, with 9 bases between them. The CDR3 protein is CASSYSVIGEQYF. The CDR3 coding sequence is TGTGCCAGCAGTTACTCCGTTATCGGCGAGCAGTACTTC.

Only a few counts were recorded for this clonotype. The chain has TRBV6-1 and TRBJ2-7; D is possibly TRBD1 or TRBD2 (5 bases each). Trimming took off 4 bases at V and 7 bases at J, with 23 bases between the two ends. Germline V gene lookup returns CDR1 MNHNS and CDR2 SASEGT. The CDR3 has 16 amino acids. This chain's CDR3 is CASSARGEGSVMEQYV. CDR3 nucleotide sequence: TGTGCCAGCAGTGCGAGGGGAGAAGGGTCCGTCATGGAGCAGTACGTC.

The sample holds many counts of this clonotype. The chain couples TRBV29-1 to TRBJ1-2; TRBD1 matches 8 bases. V was pared by 3 bases and J by 4 bases, with 4 bases of the junction left unmatched. The germline V gene has CDR1 SQVTM and CDR2 ANQGSEA. The CDR3 is 13 amino acids. The CDR3 here is CSVETGDLYGYTF. The CDR3, as DNA: TGCAGCGTTGAGACAGGGGACCTCTATGGCTACACCTTC.

This clonotype came up a few times. This sequence joins TRBV4-3 and TRBJ2-7; D remains ambiguous. CDR1 is LGHNA, CDR2 YSLEER, per germline. The CDR3 totals 15 residues. V dropped 0 bases and J dropped 6 bases, with 15 bases sitting between them. Written as DNA, the CDR3 is TGCGCCAGCAGCCAAGATGAAACGGTGGGTCGCGAGCAGTACTTC. Protein: CASSQDETVGREQYF.

This rearrangement joins TRBV5-1 to TRBJ2-3, with TRBD2 identical over 8 bases. The trim removed 6 bases at V and 0 bases at J, leaving 12 bases unmatched. The length of the CDR3 is 17 residues. Germline loops: CDR1 SGHRS, CDR2 YFSETQ. The CDR3 protein is CASTGLATTSSTDTQYF. Here the CDR3 DNA reads TGCGCCAGCACCGGACTAGCAACCACCTCTAGCACAGATACGCAGTATTTT.

This clonotype was detected ten times or more. This chain joins TRBV20-1 and TRBJ1-2; 8 nucleotides agree with TRBD1. V gave up 5 bases and J gave up 7 bases; unmatched junction bases: 9. The CDR3 contains 13 residues. In germline, CDR1 is DFQATT, CDR2 SNEGSKA (reference sequence). CDR3: CSAFPGQDVGYTF. For the CDR3, the DNA is TGCAGTGCTTTCCCGGGACAGGACGTTGGCTACACCTTC.

This clonotype was observed a few times. This chain links TRBV7-9 with TRBJ1-1; TRBD1 might be the D (5 bases). CDR3 length equals 14 residues. V lost 2 bases and J lost 1, with 8 bases in between. Germline CDR1 and CDR2: SEHNR and FQNEAQ (reference sequence). The CDR3 nucleotides are TGTGCCAGCAGCTTAACCCAGGGGAACACTGAAGCTTTCTTT. Translating it yields CASSLTQGNTEAFF.

V gene TRBV19 combines with J gene TRBJ1-1; a possible D gene is TRBD1 (6 bases). Germline V CDR1 and CDR2: LNHDA, SQIVND (reference sequence). This CDR3 contains 12 residues. Trimming removed 4 bases at V and 11 bases at J, with 14 bases between. CDR3 sequence (DNA): TGTGCCAGTAGTACCCTCGACAGGTATGCTTTCTTT. Protein sequence: CASSTLDRYAFF.

This clonotype has at least ten counts. The chain recombines TRBV5-5 with TRBJ1-2; possibly TRBD1 for D (5 bases). Trimming removed 3 bases at V and 6 bases at J, with 18 bases between. The length of the CDR3 is 15 residues. Germline V gene sequence: CDR1 SGHKS, CDR2 YYEKEE (reference sequence). The CDR3 bases are TGTGCCAGCAGCTCTTCGACCGGGACGGGGGATGGCTACACCTTC. This codes for CASSSSTGTGDGYTF.

This clonotype was counted ten times or more. The chain carries TRBV29-1 and TRBJ2-7; TRBD1 agrees at 7 bases. Trimming cost V 0 bases and J 2 bases; bases outside gene matches: 10. This CDR3 spans 16 amino acids. CDR1 is SQVTM and CDR2 is ANQGSEA in the germline V gene. CDR3 protein: CSVEEGDTGETYEQYF. For the CDR3, the DNA is TGCAGCGTTGAAGAGGGAGATACAGGGGAGACCTACGAGCAGTACTTC.

This clonotype was found many times. V and J are TRBV29-1 and TRBJ2-5; D is unclear. Germline-derived CDR1 and CDR2 are SQVTM and ANQGSEA. CDR3 length: 12 residues. V lost 3 bases and J lost 0, with 5 bases in between. In DNA, the CDR3 is TGCAGCGTTGACTGGTACCAAGAGACCCAGTACTTC. It translates to CSVDWYQETQYF.

This clonotype came up a few times. The V gene is TRBV27, the J gene TRBJ2-2, with 8 bases that match TRBD2. Trimming removed 5 bases from V and 3 bases from J; junction bases left unmatched: 8. The length of the CDR3 is 16 residues. The germline V gene encodes CDR1 MNHEY and CDR2 SMNVEV (reference sequence). Here the CDR3 reads CASSDLSGDHTGELFF. The DNA of the CDR3 is TGTGCCAGCAGTGACCTTAGCGGGGACCACACCGGGGAGCTGTTTTTT.

In this sample, this clonotype turned up a few times. This sequence joins TRBV7-2 and TRBJ2-1; 8 positions agree with TRBD2. Germline V gives CDR1 SGHTA, CDR2 FQGNSA. The CDR3 totals 13 residues. The J segment lost 10 bases and the V segment lost 3 bases, leaving 5 bases of the junction unmatched. The CDR3 reads CASSFSGGAEQFF. The CDR3 bases are TGTGCCAGCAGCTTCTCCGGGGGGGCCGAGCAGTTCTTC.

Only a few counts were recorded for this clonotype. The V gene is TRBV7-2, the J gene TRBJ1-4; a possible D gene is TRBD1 (6 bases). There are 15 residues in the CDR3. With 5 bases removed from V and 13 bases from J, the gap between germline ends came to 23 bases. Germline V CDR1 and CDR2: SGHTA, FQGNSA. The CDR3 reads CASSLGGSLVWGLFF. CDR3 DNA sequence: TGTGCCAGCAGCCTGGGGGGCAGCTTAGTCTGGGGACTGTTTTTT.

The chain carries TRBV5-1 and TRBJ1-3; 8 positions agree with TRBD1. Trimming cost V 5 bases and J 5 bases; bases outside gene matches: 9. This CDR3 contains 15 residues. Germline V lookup: CDR1 SGHRS, CDR2 YFSETQ. CDR3 sequence (DNA): TGCGCCAGCAGGTTTACGGCAGGGGGCCGAAACACCATATATTTT. As protein: CASRFTAGGRNTIYF.

In its sample, this clonotype was seen a few times. V gene TRBV18 combines with J gene TRBJ2-1, with 11 bases aligning to TRBD2. Germline values: CDR1 KGHSH, CDR2 LQKENI. Unmatched junction bases numbered 8, after V lost 1 base and J lost 9 bases. The CDR3 has 16 residues. This CDR3 reads CASSPLLPGTSGEQFF. CDR3 in DNA: TGTGCCAGCTCACCACTCTTACCCGGGACTAGCGGTGAGCAGTTCTTC.

This clonotype was counted ten times or more. CDR3 nucleotides: TGTGCCAGCAGCTCGAGCAATTCACCCCTCCACTTT. The encoded protein is CASSSSNSPLHF. The V gene is TRBV7-2, the J gene TRBJ1-6; D is ambiguous. Trimming cost V 4 bases and J 7 bases, with 5 bases left between them. The germline V gene has CDR1 SGHTA and CDR2 FQGNSA. This CDR3 contains 12 residues.

This clonotype was observed at least ten times. CDR3 bases: TGTGCCAGCAGCTTAGTAGGCGGGGGGACAGATACGCAGTATTTT. It codes for CASSLVGGGTDTQYF. The chain joins TRBV7-2 to TRBJ2-3; 8 bases fit TRBD2. The trim removed 1 base at V and 3 bases at J, leaving 3 bases unmatched. Germline-derived CDR1 and CDR2 are SGHTA and FQGNSA. The CDR3 has 15 residues.

This clonotype was observed a handful of times. The rearrangement uses TRBV7-2 and TRBJ2-1; TRBD1 agrees at 7 bases. Per germline, CDR1 SGHTA and CDR2 FQGNSA. The CDR3 sequence is 15 residues long. V trimming: 6 bases; J trimming: 2 bases; junction bases outside the gene matches: 7. The CDR3 here is CASRSGGQTYNEQFF. CDR3 DNA: TGTGCCAGCAGATCAGGGGGACAGACCTACAATGAGCAGTTCTTC.

This clonotype showed up many times. The chain joins TRBV6-2 or TRBV6-3 to TRBJ2-7, with TRBD1 identical over 7 bases. The CDR3 has 14 residues. CDR1 is MNHEY and CDR2 is SVGEGT in the germline V gene. With 7 bases clipped from V and 4 bases from J, the junction kept 10 bases outside the gene matches. CDR3: CASTLYRGTYEQYF. DNA for the CDR3: TGTGCCAGCACTCTTTACAGGGGTACTTACGAGCAGTACTTC.

The CDR3 is CASSLERVFSYNEQFF. The CDR3 nucleotides read TGCGCCAGCAGCTTGGAACGGGTCTTCTCCTACAATGAGCAGTTCTTC. The chain uses TRBV5-1 and TRBJ2-1; unclear D gene. Germline V lookup: CDR1 SGHRS, CDR2 YFSETQ. This CDR3 comprises 16 residues. V lost 0 bases and J 0 bases, leaving 10 bases between the germline ends.

The CDR3 nucleotides are TGTGCCTGCGGGGGGGCAGGAGATACGCAGTATTTT. It specifies CACGGAGDTQYF. The gene calls are TRBV30 and TRBJ2-3; 8 nucleotides match TRBD2. Germline V gives CDR1 GTSNPN, CDR2 SVGIG (reference sequence). CDR3 length: 12 residues. The V gene end was trimmed by 6 bases and the J gene end by 5 bases; junction bases not matched to a gene: 4.

This clonotype was detected a few times. The J gene is TRBJ1-3, the V gene TRBV5-1; D perhaps matches TRBD1 (5 bases). The germline gives CDR1 SGHRS, CDR2 YFSETQ. V was pared by 3 bases and J by 0 bases, with 16 bases between. CDR3 length: 17 residues. CDR3 sequence (DNA): TGCGCCAGCAGCTCGGAAGGGACTTCCCGCTCTGGAAACACCATATATTTT. This sequence encodes CASSSEGTSRSGNTIYF.

This clonotype was detected only once. This chain connects TRBV11-2 to TRBJ2-2; 7 bases line up with TRBD1. The CDR3 loop spans 13 amino acids. Losses at the gene ends were 5 bases for V and 7 bases for J; bases not matched to a gene: 4. CDR1 and CDR2 (germline): SGHAT, FQNNGV. The CDR3 sequence is CASSTWTGGELFF. CDR3 nucleotide sequence: TGTGCCAGCAGCACTTGGACAGGCGGGGAGCTGTTTTTT.

The table lists this clonotype with many counts. The rearrangement joins TRBV20-1 to TRBJ2-3, with D tentatively TRBD2 (5 bases). The CDR3 extends over 11 amino acids. Germline assignment: CDR1 DFQATT and CDR2 SNEGSKA (reference sequence). The CDR3 protein is CTFRRADTQYF. In DNA form, the CDR3 reads TGCACCTTCCGGCGGGCAGATACGCAGTATTTT.

This clonotype was seen ten or more times. The CDR3 reads CSAGRDEVLSEAFF. CDR3 DNA sequence: TGCAGTGCCGGGCGGGATGAGGTGCTATCTGAAGCTTTCTTT. The V gene is TRBV20-1, the J gene TRBJ1-1; D is undetermined. Trimming removed 6 bases at V and 6 bases at J, with 20 bases between. Looked up from germline, CDR1 is DFQATT and CDR2 is SNEGSKA (reference sequence). This CDR3 is built from 14 residues.

This sequence joins TRBV6-1 and TRBJ2-7; D is uncertain. Trimming pared 4 bases from V and 2 bases from J, leaving 12 bases between. In germline, CDR1 is MNHNS, CDR2 SASEGT. The CDR3 is 14 residues long. The CDR3 DNA reads TGTGCCAGCAGTGCTACCATGCCCCCCTACGAGCAGTACTTC. This codes for CASSATMPPYEQYF.

For this clonotype: A much larger clone sits a single nucleotide away, making a read error possible. This rearrangement joins TRBV6-5 to TRBJ2-5, with D uncertain. Trimming left V 2 bases short and J 7 bases short, with 14 bases between. The CDR3 is 14 residues long. Looked up from germline, CDR1 is MNHEY and CDR2 is SVGAGI. The CDR3 nucleotides are TGTGCCAGCAGTTACGGTATCCTATGGAGGACCCAGTACTTC. This codes for CASSYGILWRTQYF.